Shown below are 2 T cell receptor beta chains from a single sample sequenced in a study of T cell responses to AZD1222 COVID-19 vaccine. Produced via immunoSEQ multiplex PCR; TCRdb's table is partial and in-frame only. There are fewer than 200,000 clones in the sample; about nine tenths occur only once, and over 1.5% lies in the top ten. The source material was peripheral blood, sampled 28 days after the second AZD1222 dose. The origin of the receptors is an adult who received the AZD1222 COVID-19 vaccine.

The chain is built from TRBV12-3 or TRBV12-4 and TRBJ2-3, with D uncertain. Trimming stripped 1 base from V and 10 bases from J, with 9 bases between. The CDR3 covers 12 residues. CDR3 loop: CASSLGLGPQYF. The DNA of the CDR3 is TGTGCCAGCAGTTTAGGTCTTGGACCGCAGTATTTT.

This clone was seen a handful of times. V and J are TRBV19 and TRBJ1-6; TRBD1 matches at 10 bases. V dropped 9 bases and J dropped 7; count of bases not matched to a gene: 3. Per the germline V gene, CDR1 is LNHDA and CDR2 is SQIVND (reference sequence). CDR3 length: 13 amino acids. CDR3 region: CASDRGQNSPLHF. The CDR3 region has the DNA TGTGCCAGCGACAGGGGGCAGAATTCACCCCTCCACTTT. The entire variable domain, with the rest obtained from reference TRBV19 and TRBJ1-6, is as follows: DGGITQSPKYLFRKEGQNVTLSCEQNLNHDAMYWYRQDPGQGLRLIYYSQIVNDFQKGDIAEGYSVSREKKESFPLTVTSAQKNPTAFYLCASDRGQNSPLHFGNGTRLTVT.